The 10 T cell receptor beta chains below were found in one sample sequenced in a study of blood T cell repertoires in COVID-19. Data came from immunoSEQ multiplex PCR; TCRdb stores just in-frame clones and leaves some out. The sample lists over 80,000 clones, 80% to 90% occurring once. The sample comprised peripheral blood. The receptors were sampled from a man between 50 and 59 years old with acute or convalescent COVID-19.

This clone was found once. The chain recombines TRBV30 with TRBJ2-6, with 7 bases matching TRBD2. The CDR3 is 17 residues long. Trimming removed 0 bases from V and 4 bases from J; junction bases left unmatched: 9. Germline V gene sequence: CDR1 GTSNPN, CDR2 SVGIG (reference sequence). CDR3 DNA sequence: TGTGCCTGGAGTGTGGGTGGGAGCGGGATCGGGGCCAACGTCCTGACTTTC. It codes for CAWSVGGSGIGANVLTF.

The chain carries TRBV7-2 and TRBJ1-1; perhaps TRBD1 as D (6 bases). CDR3 length: 14 amino acids. Germline V lookup: CDR1 SGHTA, CDR2 FQGNSA. Trimming took 1 base from V and 2 from J, leaving 8 bases between them. The CDR3 loop reads CASSLGTANTEAFF. The DNA of the CDR3 is TGTGCCAGCAGCTTAGGGACAGCTAACACTGAAGCTTTCTTT. Using reference TRBV7-2 and TRBJ1-1 for the parts outside the CDR3, the full variable domain is GAGVSQSPSNKVTEKGKDVELRCDPISGHTALYWYRQSLGQGLEFLIYFQGNSAPDKSGLPSDRFSAERTGGSVSTLTIQRTQQEDSAVYLCASSLGTANTEAFFGQGTRLTVV.

The chain is built from TRBV2 and TRBJ1-4; unclear D gene. Trimming took 5 bases from V and 2 from J, leaving 9 bases between them. CDR3 length equals 14 residues. The germline CDR1 and CDR2 sequences are SNHLY and FYNNEI. CDR3 in DNA: TGTGCCAGCAGTCCGACGGGGACTAATGAAAAACTGTTTTTT. It encodes CASSPTGTNEKLFF.

This clone was found many times. V and J are TRBV10-3 and TRBJ1-3; 7 positions match TRBD1. Per the germline V gene, CDR1 is ENHRY and CDR2 is SYGVKD. Unmatched junction bases numbered 7, after V lost 3 bases and J lost 2 bases. The CDR3 is 16 amino acids. CDR3 in amino acids: CAISDRGSNPGNTIYF. CDR3 nucleotides: TGTGCCATCAGTGACAGGGGGTCCAACCCTGGAAACACCATATATTTT.

This chain joins TRBV6-5 and TRBJ1-6; D uncertain. Trimming took 0 bases from V and 3 from J, leaving 9 bases between them. From germline, CDR1 is MNHEY and CDR2 SVGAGI. This CDR3 spans 16 amino acids. CDR3 in amino acids: CASSYSNTVYNSPLHF. The CDR3 DNA is TGTGCCAGCAGTTACTCGAATACAGTCTATAATTCACCCCTCCACTTT.

V gene TRBV4-2 combines with J gene TRBJ2-5; 8 nucleotides agree with TRBD2. This CDR3 is built from 16 residues. Per the germline V gene, CDR1 is LGHNA and CDR2 is YNFKEQ. The V gene end was trimmed by 3 bases and the J gene end by 2 bases; junction bases not matched to a gene: 8. In DNA form, the CDR3 reads TGTGCCAGCAGCCAGTCAAGCGGGGGAGGGCAAGAGACCCAGTACTTC. Protein: CASSQSSGGGQETQYF.

J is TRBJ1-2 and V is TRBV7-2; the match to TRBD1 covers 8 bases. This CDR3 comprises 16 residues. Trimming removed 1 base from V and 3 bases from J; junction bases left unmatched: 7. CDR1 SGHTA and CDR2 FQGNSA come from the germline V gene. In DNA form, the CDR3 reads TGTGCCAGCAGCTTAGGAATGGGACAGGCGGACTATGGCTACACCTTC. Translating gives CASSLGMGQADYGYTF.

A single count supports this clone. The V call is TRBV5-1, the J call TRBJ2-1; TRBD1 matches at 8 bases. The CDR3 covers 14 residues. Germline CDR1 SGHRS, CDR2 YFSETQ. The V segment lost 4 bases and the J segment 4 bases; nucleotides outside the gene matches: 4. The CDR3 DNA sequence: TGCGCCAGCAGCCGGGACAGGTCATACAATGAGCAGTTCTTC. It specifies CASSRDRSYNEQFF.

The chain employs TRBV5-4 and TRBJ2-1; D may be TRBD2 (6 bases). CDR3 length: 15 amino acids. The germline gives CDR1 SGHNT, CDR2 YYREEE (reference sequence). The V and J ends lost 3 bases and 1 base respectively, with 11 bases between them. The CDR3 protein is CASSSTGASYNEQFF. In DNA form, the CDR3 reads TGTGCCAGCAGCTCTACGGGAGCTTCCTACAATGAGCAGTTCTTC.

This clone was seen a single time. The chain is built from TRBV2 and TRBJ1-2; a weak D match, TRBD1 (5 bases). V dropped 9 bases and J dropped 4 bases, with 18 bases sitting between them. Germline V gene sequence: CDR1 SNHLY, CDR2 FYNNEI. The CDR3 spans 14 residues. The DNA for the CDR3 is TGTGCCAGGCAAACCTCGCGGGGGTCCTATGGCTACACCTTC. This gives the protein CARQTSRGSYGYTF.